This entry features one T cell receptor (beta chain) sequence. The method was immunoSEQ multiplex PCR; TCRdb's version includes in-frame clones alone and lacks a portion of them. This sample has about 61,000 clones, with more than 95% found just once. The data belong to a study of technical replicates of blood from a handful of donors. Germline CDR1 reads LNHNV; CDR2 reads YYDKDF (reference sequence). J gave up 4 bases and V 5 bases, and 5 bases lay outside the gene matches. CDR3 length: 13 residues. The origin of this receptor is a human donor in good health. The material sequenced was T cells isolated from PBMCs. The chain carries TRBV15 and TRBJ2-7, with 7 bases matching TRBD1. The CDR3 DNA is TGTGCCACCAGCGTGACAGGGTTTTACGAGCAGTACTTC. Protein product: CATSVTGFYEQYF. The variable domain in full, with the rest retrieved from reference TRBV15 and TRBJ2-7, is DAMVIQNPRYQVTQFGKPVTLSCSQTLNHNVMYWYQQKSSQAPKLLFHYYDKDFNNEADTPDNFQSRRPNTSFCFLDIRSPGLGDTAMYLCATSVTGFYEQYFGPGTRLTVT.